The next 12 T cell receptor beta chains were all read from a single sample in a study. TCRdb reanalysed the 5' RACE reads using MiXCR and keeps one entry per CDR3 protein. The sample yields about 41,000 distinct CDR3 sequences, 29% seen once. The sequencing sample was made of memory CD4+ T cells sorted from a lymph node. Subset denoted: memory CD4+ T cells, CD4+CD45RO+CD25-. The origin of the receptors is a female donor with breast cancer.

The chain recombines TRBV12-3 or TRBV12-4 with TRBJ1-6; no definite D call. The CDR3 loop spans 15 amino acids. V shed 6 bases and J shed 3 bases, with 12 bases lying between them. The CDR3 spells CASRSAGFYNSPLHF. The CDR3 coding sequence is TGTGCCAGCAGATCCGCGGGCTTCTATAATTCACCCCTCCACTTT.

By share, this clonotype counts as medium-sized. This chain links TRBV7-2 with TRBJ2-1; 11 bases fit TRBD2. With V trimmed by 3 bases and J by 7 bases, 8 bases remained unmatched. Germline V gene data show CDR1 as SGHTA and CDR2 as FQGNSA. CDR3 length equals 16 residues. The CDR3 reads CASSFSSGRVRNEQFF. The CDR3 DNA reads TGTGCCAGCAGCTTCAGTAGCGGGAGGGTTCGAAATGAGCAGTTCTTC.

J is TRBJ2-5 and V is TRBV9; D is perhaps TRBD1 (6 bases). Trimming removed 1 base at V and 5 bases at J, with 15 bases between. Germline V gene data show CDR1 as SGDLS and CDR2 as YYNGEE. The CDR3 runs 15 residues. The CDR3 bases are TGTGCCAGCAGCGTACGGGGCTCAAGGGGGGAGACCCAGTACTTC. Encoded protein: CASSVRGSRGETQYF.

The chain combines TRBV6-5 with TRBJ2-1; 11 bases are a match to TRBD2. The germline gives CDR1 MNHEY, CDR2 SVGAGI. There are 17 residues in the CDR3. V lost 0 bases and J lost 7; bases outside the gene matches: 8. The CDR3 region has the DNA TGTGCCAGCAGTTACTCGACGGTAGCGGGAGGGTGGAATGAGCAGTTCTTC. Amino acid sequence: CASSYSTVAGGWNEQFF.

V and J are TRBV20-1 and TRBJ2-5; D is perhaps TRBD2 (7 bases). Trimming took 6 bases from V and 1 from J, leaving 18 bases between them. CDR3 size: 15 residues. The V gene's germline CDR1 is DFQATT and CDR2 SNEGSKA (reference sequence). The CDR3 is CSAMIGGGPQETQYF. The CDR3 DNA is TGCAGTGCCATGATTGGGGGGGGGCCCCAAGAGACCCAGTACTTC.

The chain links TRBV7-9 to TRBJ1-2, with D possibly being TRBD1 (6 bases). CDR1 and CDR2 (germline): SEHNR, FQNEAQ (reference sequence). This CDR3 has 13 residues. Trimming pared 5 bases from V and 10 bases from J, leaving 17 bases between. CDR3 sequence (DNA): TGTGCCAGCAGCCACCGACAGGCTTTCGACTACACCTTC. Encoded protein: CASSHRQAFDYTF. Full variable domain (remainder filled in from reference TRBV7-9 and TRBJ1-2): DTGVSQNPRHKITKRGQNVTFRCDPISEHNRLYWYRQTLGQGPEFLTYFQNEAQLEKSRLLSDRFSAERPKGSFSTLEIQRTEQGDSAMYLCASSHRQAFDYTFGSGTRLTVV.

The chain links TRBV4-1 to TRBJ1-6, with 9 nucleotides matching TRBD1. CDR1 is MGHRA, CDR2 YSYEKL, per germline. The CDR3 has 17 residues. The V gene end was trimmed by 3 bases and the J gene end by 6 bases; junction bases not matched to a gene: 9. The CDR3 loop reads CASSHAGTGTSNSPLHF. DNA of the CDR3: TGCGCCAGCAGCCACGCCGGGACAGGGACTTCTAATTCACCCCTCCACTTT.

This clonotype appeared a few times. The V gene is TRBV4-1, the J gene TRBJ2-3, with 7 nucleotides matching TRBD1. V dropped 5 bases and J dropped 4; count of bases not matched to a gene: 3. CDR3 length: 13 amino acids. Germline loops: CDR1 MGHRA, CDR2 YSYEKL. The CDR3 protein is CASSFQGADTQYF. DNA of the CDR3: TGCGCCAGCAGCTTTCAGGGGGCAGATACGCAGTATTTT.

The gene calls are TRBV20-1 and TRBJ1-6; D might be TRBD1 (5 bases). The V gene's germline CDR1 is DFQATT and CDR2 SNEGSKA (reference sequence). This CDR3 comprises 16 residues. Trimming stripped 0 bases from V and 7 bases from J, with 16 bases between. Here the CDR3 DNA reads TGCAGTGCTAGAGATCTAGGGGTTTTTAAAAATTCACCCCTCCACTTT. Amino acid sequence: CSARDLGVFKNSPLHF.

The chain joins TRBV9 to TRBJ1-2, with 7 bases matching TRBD1. The CDR3 has 14 amino acids. Germline CDR1 SGDLS, CDR2 YYNGEE. V lost 3 bases, J lost 4 bases, and 6 bases stayed unmatched. CDR3 loop: CASSGGQKPYGYTF. The CDR3 DNA reads TGTGCCAGCAGCGGGGGACAGAAGCCCTATGGCTACACCTTC.

This clonotype is classed as medium-sized. This chain links TRBV4-2 with TRBJ1-5; D is uncertain. The CDR3 loop spans 13 amino acids. V lost 1 base to trimming and J lost 7 bases, with 8 bases between them. CDR1 LGHNA and CDR2 YNFKEQ come from the germline V gene. CDR3 residues: CASSQVWAQPQHF. Here the CDR3 DNA reads TGTGCCAGCAGCCAAGTGTGGGCCCAGCCCCAGCATTTT.

The rearrangement uses TRBV27 and TRBJ2-7; the D gene is possibly TRBD1 (6 bases). V was clipped by 4 bases and J by 1 base, with 14 bases between them. The CDR3 is made up of 15 amino acids. CDR1 is MNHEY and CDR2 is SMNVEV in the germline V gene (reference sequence). The CDR3 spells CASSSVQGLSYEQYF. In DNA, the CDR3 is TGTGCCAGCAGTTCAGTACAGGGTTTGTCCTACGAGCAGTACTTC.